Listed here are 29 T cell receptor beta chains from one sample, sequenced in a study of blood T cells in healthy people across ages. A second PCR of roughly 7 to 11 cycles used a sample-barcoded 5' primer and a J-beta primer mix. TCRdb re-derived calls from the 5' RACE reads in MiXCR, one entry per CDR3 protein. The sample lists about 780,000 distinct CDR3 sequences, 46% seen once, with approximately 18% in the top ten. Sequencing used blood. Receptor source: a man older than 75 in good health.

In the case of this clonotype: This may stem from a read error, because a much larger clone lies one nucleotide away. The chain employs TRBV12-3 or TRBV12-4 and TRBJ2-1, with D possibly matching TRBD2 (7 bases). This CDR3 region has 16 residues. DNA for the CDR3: TGTGCCGGCAGTTTAGAGGGGGGGGCCGGACACAATGAGCAGTTCTTC. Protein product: CAGSLEGGAGHNEQFF.

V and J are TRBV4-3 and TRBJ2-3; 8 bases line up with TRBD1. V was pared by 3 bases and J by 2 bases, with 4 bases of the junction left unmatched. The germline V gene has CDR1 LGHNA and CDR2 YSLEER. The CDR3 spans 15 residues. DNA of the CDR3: TGCGCCAGCAGCCATGTACAGGGGGACACAGATACGCAGTATTTT. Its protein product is CASSHVQGDTDTQYF.

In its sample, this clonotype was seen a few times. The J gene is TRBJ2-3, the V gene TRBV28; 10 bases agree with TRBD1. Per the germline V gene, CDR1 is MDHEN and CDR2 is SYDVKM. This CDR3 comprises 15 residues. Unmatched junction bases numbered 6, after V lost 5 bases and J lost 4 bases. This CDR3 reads CASSGTGAFSDTQYF. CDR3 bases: TGTGCCAGCAGTGGGACAGGGGCTTTTTCAGATACGCAGTATTTT.

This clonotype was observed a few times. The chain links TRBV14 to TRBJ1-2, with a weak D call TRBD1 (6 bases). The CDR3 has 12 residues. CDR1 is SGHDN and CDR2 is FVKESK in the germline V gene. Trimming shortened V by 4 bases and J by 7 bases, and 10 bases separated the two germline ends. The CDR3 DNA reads TGTGCCAGCAGCCCGGGGGGCTTTGGCTACACCTTC. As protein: CASSPGGFGYTF.

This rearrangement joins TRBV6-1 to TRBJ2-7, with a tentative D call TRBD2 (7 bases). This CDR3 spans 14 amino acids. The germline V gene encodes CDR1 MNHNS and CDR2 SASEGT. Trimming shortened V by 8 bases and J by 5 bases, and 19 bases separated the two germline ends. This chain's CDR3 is CASRVSGGPNEQYF. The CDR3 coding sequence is TGTGCCAGCCGGGTTTCGGGGGGCCCGAACGAGCAGTACTTC.

The DNA for the CDR3 is TGTGCCAGCAGCTTTCCGACAGGGGGCACCAAAAACATTCAGTACTTC. As protein: CASSFPTGGTKNIQYF. The chain is built from TRBV7-2 and TRBJ2-4, with 10 bases that match TRBD1. Germline V CDR1 and CDR2: SGHTA, FQGNSA. This CDR3 contains 16 residues. The J segment lost 2 bases and the V segment lost 3 bases, leaving 4 bases of the junction unmatched.

CDR3: CASSSSTSRNEQFF. In nucleotides, the CDR3 is TGTGCCAGCAGTTCCTCGACTAGTCGCAATGAGCAGTTCTTC. The chain recombines TRBV12-3 or TRBV12-4 with TRBJ2-1, with D perhaps TRBD2 (6 bases). V was pared by 4 bases and J by 6 bases, with 13 bases between. This CDR3 spans 14 amino acids.

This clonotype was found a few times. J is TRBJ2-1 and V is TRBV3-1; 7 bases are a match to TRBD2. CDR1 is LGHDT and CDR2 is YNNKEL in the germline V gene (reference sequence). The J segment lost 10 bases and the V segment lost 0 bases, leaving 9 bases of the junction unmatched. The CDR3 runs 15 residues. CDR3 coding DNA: TGTGCCAGCAGCCAAGATACGGCGGGAGTACGGGAGCAGTTCTTC. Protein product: CASSQDTAGVREQFF.

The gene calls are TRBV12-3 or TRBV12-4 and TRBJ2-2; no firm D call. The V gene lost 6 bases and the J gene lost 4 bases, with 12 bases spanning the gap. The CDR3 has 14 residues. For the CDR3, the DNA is TGTGCCAGCAGGCTTCTACCGGGCACCGGGGAGCTGTTTTTT. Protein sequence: CASRLLPGTGELFF.

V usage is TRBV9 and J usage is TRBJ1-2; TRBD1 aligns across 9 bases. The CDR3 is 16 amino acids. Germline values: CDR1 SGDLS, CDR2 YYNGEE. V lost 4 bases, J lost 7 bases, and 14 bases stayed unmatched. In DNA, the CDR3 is TGTGCCAGCAGCCCTAAAAGAGCCACAGGGGGCAGTGGCTACACCTTC. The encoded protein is CASSPKRATGGSGYTF.

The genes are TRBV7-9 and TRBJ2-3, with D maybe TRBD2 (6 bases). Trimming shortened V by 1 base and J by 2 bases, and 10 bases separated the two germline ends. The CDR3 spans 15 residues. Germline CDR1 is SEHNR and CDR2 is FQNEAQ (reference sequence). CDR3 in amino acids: CASSLVTRPTDTQYF. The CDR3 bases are TGTGCCAGCAGCTTAGTGACTAGACCCACAGATACGCAGTATTTT.

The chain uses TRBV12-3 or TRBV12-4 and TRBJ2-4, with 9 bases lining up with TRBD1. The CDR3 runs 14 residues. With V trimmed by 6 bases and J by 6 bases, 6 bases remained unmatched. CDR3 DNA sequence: TGTGCCAGCAGACCACAGGGGGCTGTAAACATTCAGTACTTC. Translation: CASRPQGAVNIQYF.

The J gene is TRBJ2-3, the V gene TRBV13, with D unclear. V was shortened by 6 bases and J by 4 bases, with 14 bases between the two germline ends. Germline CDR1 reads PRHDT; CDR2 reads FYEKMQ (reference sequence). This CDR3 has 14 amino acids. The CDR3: CASRNADVADTQYF. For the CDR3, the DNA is TGTGCCAGCAGAAACGCTGACGTAGCAGATACGCAGTATTTT.

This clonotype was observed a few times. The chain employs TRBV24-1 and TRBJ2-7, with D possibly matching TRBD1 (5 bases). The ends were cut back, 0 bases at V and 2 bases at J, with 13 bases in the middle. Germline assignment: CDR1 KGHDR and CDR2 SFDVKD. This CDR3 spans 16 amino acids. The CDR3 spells CATSDLSRASPYEQYF. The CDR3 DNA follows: TGTGCCACCAGTGATTTGTCCAGGGCCAGTCCCTACGAGCAGTACTTC.

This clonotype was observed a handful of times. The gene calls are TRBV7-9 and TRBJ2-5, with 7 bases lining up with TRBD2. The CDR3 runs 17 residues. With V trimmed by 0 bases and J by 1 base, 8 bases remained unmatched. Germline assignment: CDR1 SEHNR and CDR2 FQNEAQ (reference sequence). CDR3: CASSLASSGEIQETQYF. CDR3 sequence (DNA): TGTGCCAGCAGCTTAGCGTCCAGCGGGGAAATCCAAGAGACCCAGTACTTC. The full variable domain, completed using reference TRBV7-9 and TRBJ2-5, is DTGVSQNPRHKITKRGQNVTFRCDPISEHNRLYWYRQTLGQGPEFLTYFQNEAQLEKSRLLSDRFSAERPKGSFSTLEIQRTEQGDSAMYLCASSLASSGEIQETQYFGPGTRLLVL.

The CDR3 loop is CASSSTGTVLEQYF. CDR3 nucleotides: TGTGCCAGCAGTTCCACCGGGACGGTTCTCGAGCAGTACTTC. V is TRBV27 and J is TRBJ2-7, with D perhaps given as TRBD1 or TRBD2 (5 bases each). The V gene's germline CDR1 is MNHEY and CDR2 SMNVEV (reference sequence). The CDR3 has 14 residues. V lost 4 bases, J lost 6 bases, and 16 bases lay in between.

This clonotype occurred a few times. DNA of the CDR3: TGCGCCAGCAGCTCATGGGGGCTAGCGGGAGTTATCGACGAGCAGTACTTC. Protein product: CASSSWGLAGVIDEQYF. V gene TRBV5-1 combines with J gene TRBJ2-4; TRBD2 agrees at 10 bases. The end of the DNA aligns better with TRBJ2-7, so the J call may be wrong. The germline V gene has CDR1 SGHRS and CDR2 YFSETQ. This CDR3 contains 17 residues.

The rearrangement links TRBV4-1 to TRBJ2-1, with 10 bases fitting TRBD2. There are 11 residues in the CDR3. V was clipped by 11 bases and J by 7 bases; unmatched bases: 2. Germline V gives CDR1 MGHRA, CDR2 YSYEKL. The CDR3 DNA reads TGCGCCTGTAGCGGGGGGAATGAGCAGTTCTTC. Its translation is CACSGGNEQFF.

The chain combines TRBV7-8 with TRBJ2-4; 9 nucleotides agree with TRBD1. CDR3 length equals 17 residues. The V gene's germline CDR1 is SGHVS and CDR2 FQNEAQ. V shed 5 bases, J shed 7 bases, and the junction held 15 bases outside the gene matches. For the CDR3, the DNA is TGTGCCAGCAGCGTATGGGGGGGTACCGGGACAGGGAACATTCAGTACTTC. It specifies CASSVWGGTGTGNIQYF.

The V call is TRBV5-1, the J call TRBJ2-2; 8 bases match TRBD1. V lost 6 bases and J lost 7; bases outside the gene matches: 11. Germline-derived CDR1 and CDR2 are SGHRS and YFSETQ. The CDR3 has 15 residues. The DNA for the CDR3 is TGCGCCAGCAACCCATTGACAGGGGTCATCGGGGAGCTGTTTTTT. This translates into CASNPLTGVIGELFF.

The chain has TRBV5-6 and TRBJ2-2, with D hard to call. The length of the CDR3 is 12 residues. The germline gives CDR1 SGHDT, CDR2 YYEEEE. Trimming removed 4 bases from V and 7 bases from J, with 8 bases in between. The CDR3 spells CASSKRSGELFF. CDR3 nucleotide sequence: TGTGCCAGCAGCAAAAGGAGCGGGGAGCTGTTTTTT.

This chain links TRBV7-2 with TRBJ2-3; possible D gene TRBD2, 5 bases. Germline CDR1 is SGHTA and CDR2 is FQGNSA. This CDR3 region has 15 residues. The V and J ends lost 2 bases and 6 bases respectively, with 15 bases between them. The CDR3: CASSLWRAQGDTQYF. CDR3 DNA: TGTGCCAGCAGCTTATGGCGGGCCCAAGGGGATACGCAGTATTTT. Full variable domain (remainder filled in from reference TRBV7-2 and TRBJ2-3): GAGVSQSPSNKVTEKGKDVELRCDPISGHTALYWYRQSLGQGLEFLIYFQGNSAPDKSGLPSDRFSAERTGGSVSTLTIQRTQQEDSAVYLCASSLWRAQGDTQYFGPGTRLTVL.

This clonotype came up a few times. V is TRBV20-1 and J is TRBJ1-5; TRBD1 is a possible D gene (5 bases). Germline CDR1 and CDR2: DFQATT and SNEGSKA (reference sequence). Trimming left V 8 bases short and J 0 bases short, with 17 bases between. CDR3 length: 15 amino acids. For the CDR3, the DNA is TGCAGTATAAAGCAGGGACCTTATAGCAATCAGCCCCAGCATTTT. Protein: CSIKQGPYSNQPQHF.

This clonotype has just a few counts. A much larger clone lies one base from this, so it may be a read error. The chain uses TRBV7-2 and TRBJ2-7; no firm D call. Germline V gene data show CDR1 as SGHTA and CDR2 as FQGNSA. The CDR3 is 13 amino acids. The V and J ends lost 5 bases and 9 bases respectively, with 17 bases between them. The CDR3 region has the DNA TGTGCCAGCAGCGCTTCCGGTAGTCGAGGGCAGTACTTC. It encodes CASSASGSRGQYF.

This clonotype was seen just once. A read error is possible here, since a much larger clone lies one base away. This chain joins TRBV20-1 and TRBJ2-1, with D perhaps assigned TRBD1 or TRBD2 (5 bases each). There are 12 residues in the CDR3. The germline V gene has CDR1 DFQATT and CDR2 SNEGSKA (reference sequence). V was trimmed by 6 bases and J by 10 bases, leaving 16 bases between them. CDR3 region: CSAPRGPYEQFF. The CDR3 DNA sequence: TGCAGTGCCCCTAGGGGACCCTACGAGCAGTTCTTC.

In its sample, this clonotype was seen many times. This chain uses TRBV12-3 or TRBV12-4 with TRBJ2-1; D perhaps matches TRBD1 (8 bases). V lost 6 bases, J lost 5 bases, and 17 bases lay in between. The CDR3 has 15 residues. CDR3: CASRQTGEGHNEQFF. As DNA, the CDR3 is TGTGCCAGCAGACAGACAGGGGAGGGGCACAATGAGCAGTTCTTC.

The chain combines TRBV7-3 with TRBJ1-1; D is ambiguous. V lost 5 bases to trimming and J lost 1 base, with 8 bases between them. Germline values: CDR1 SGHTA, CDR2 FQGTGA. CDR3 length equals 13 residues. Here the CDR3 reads CASSPHKNTEAFF. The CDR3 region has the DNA TGTGCCAGCAGCCCCCACAAGAACACTGAAGCTTTCTTT. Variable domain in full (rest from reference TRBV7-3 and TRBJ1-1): GAGVSQTPSNKVTEKGKYVELRCDPISGHTALYWYRQSLGQGPEFLIYFQGTGAADDSGLPNDRFFAVRPEGSVSTLKIQRTERGDSAVYLCASSPHKNTEAFFGQGTRLTVV.

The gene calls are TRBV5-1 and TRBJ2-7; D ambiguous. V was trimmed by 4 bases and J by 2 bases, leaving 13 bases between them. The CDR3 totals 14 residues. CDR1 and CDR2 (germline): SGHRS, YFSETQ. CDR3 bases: TGCGCCAGCAGCCTTGATAAACCCACCTACGAGCAGTACTTC. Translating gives CASSLDKPTYEQYF.

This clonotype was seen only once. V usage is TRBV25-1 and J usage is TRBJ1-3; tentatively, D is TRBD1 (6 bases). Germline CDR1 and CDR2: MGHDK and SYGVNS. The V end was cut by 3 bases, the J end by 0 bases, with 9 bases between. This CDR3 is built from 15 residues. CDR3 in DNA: TGTGCCAGCAGTGACAGGGGCAACTCTGGAAACACCATATATTTT. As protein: CASSDRGNSGNTIYF.